The present TCR beta chain was sequenced within a study of shared clonotypes between healthy human individuals. Germline CDR1 reads SEHNR; CDR2 reads FQNEAQ (reference sequence). This CDR3 comprises 15 residues. V shed 3 bases, J shed 5 bases, and the junction held 9 bases outside the gene matches. In the naive CD8 group, cells lacked CD45RO and were positively selected for CCR7, so terminally differentiated effector memory CD45RA+ cells were left out. Sequencing was performed with immunoSEQ multiplex PCR; in TCRdb, only in-frame clones are kept and a portion is missing. The sample lists 2 million to 2.5 million clones; 85% to 95% were seen once.

The chain employs TRBV7-9 and TRBJ2-5; 7 positions match TRBD2. This TCR derives from a young man in good health. Some clones in this sample may be carry-over from other donors' samples. The specimen was naive CD8+ T cells from PBMCs. The CDR3 nucleotides read TGTGCCAGCAGCTTGATGGAGGGAGGGAGGGAGACCCAGTACTTC. Translated: CASSLMEGGRETQYF.